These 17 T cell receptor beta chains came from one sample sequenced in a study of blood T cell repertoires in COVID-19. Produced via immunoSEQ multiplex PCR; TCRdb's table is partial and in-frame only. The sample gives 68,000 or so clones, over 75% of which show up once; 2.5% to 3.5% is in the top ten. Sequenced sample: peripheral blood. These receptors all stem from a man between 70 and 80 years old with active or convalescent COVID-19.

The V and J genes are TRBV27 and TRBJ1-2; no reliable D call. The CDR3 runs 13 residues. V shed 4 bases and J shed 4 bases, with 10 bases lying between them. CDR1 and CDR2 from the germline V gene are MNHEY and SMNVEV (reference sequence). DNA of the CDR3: TGTGCCAGCAGTTCCCGGGGTCCCTATGGCTACACCTTC. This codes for CASSSRGPYGYTF.

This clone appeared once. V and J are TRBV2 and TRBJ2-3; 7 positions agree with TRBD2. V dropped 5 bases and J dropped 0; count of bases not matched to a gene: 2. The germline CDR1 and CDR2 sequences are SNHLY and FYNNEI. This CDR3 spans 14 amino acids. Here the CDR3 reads CASSREGSTDTQYF. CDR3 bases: TGTGCCAGCAGTAGGGAGGGCAGCACAGATACGCAGTATTTT.

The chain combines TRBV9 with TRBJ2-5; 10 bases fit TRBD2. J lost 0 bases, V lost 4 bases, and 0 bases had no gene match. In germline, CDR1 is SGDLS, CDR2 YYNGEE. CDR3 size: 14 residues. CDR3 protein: CASSTSGNQETQYF. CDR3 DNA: TGTGCCAGCAGCACTAGCGGGAACCAAGAGACCCAGTACTTC.

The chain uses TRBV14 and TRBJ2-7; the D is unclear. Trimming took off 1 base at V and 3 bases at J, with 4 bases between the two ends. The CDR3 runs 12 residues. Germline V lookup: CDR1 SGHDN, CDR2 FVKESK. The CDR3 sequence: CASSQGGYEQYF. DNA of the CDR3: TGTGCCAGCAGCCAAGGAGGCTACGAGCAGTACTTC.

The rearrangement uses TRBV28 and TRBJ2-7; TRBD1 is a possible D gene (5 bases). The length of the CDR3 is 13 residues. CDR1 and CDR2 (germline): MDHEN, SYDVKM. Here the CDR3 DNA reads TGTGCGATTGGGCAGGGCGCCCCTCGAGAGCAGTACTTC. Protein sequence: CAIGQGAPREQYF.

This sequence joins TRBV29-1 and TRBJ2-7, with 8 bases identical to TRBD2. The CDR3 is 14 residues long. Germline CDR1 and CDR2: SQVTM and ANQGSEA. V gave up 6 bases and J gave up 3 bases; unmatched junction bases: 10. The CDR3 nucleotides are TGCAGCGTAAGAAGGACTAGCTGGGGCTACGAGCAGTACTTC. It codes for CSVRRTSWGYEQYF.

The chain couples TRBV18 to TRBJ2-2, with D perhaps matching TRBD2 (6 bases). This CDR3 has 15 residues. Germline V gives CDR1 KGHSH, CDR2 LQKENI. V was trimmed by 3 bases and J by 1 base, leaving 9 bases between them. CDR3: CASSPTRQNTGELFF. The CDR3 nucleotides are TGTGCCAGCTCACCGACTAGACAGAACACCGGGGAGCTGTTTTTT.

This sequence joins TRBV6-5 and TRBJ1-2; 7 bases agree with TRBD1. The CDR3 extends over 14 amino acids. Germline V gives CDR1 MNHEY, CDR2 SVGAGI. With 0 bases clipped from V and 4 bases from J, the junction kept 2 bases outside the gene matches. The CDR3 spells CASSYSSGGYGYTF. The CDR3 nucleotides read TGTGCCAGCAGTTACTCGTCAGGGGGCTATGGCTACACCTTC.

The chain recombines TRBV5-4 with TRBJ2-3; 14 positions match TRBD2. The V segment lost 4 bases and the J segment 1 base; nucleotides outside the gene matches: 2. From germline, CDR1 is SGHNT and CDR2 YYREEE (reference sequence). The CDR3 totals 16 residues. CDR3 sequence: CASSLGLAGGTDTQYF. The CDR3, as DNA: TGTGCCAGCAGCCTGGGACTAGCGGGAGGCACAGATACGCAGTATTTT.

The CDR3 bases are TGTGCCAGCAGCCCGGGGACTCGTGATCCCCGTGAAGCTTTCTTT. Its translation: CASSPGTRDPREAFF. V and J are TRBV4-2 and TRBJ1-1; D may be TRBD1 (5 bases). The CDR3 is 15 amino acids. Trimming shortened V by 4 bases and J by 7 bases, and 19 bases separated the two germline ends. Per the germline V gene, CDR1 is LGHNA and CDR2 is YNFKEQ.

This chain's CDR3 is CASSNSLGQNSPLHF. The CDR3 bases are TGTGCCAGCAGCAATTCGTTGGGACAAAATTCACCCCTCCACTTT. V usage is TRBV5-4 and J usage is TRBJ1-6; D might be TRBD1 (6 bases). V was shortened by 4 bases and J by 7 bases, with 15 bases between the two germline ends. Germline V CDR1 and CDR2: SGHNT, YYREEE (reference sequence). This CDR3 has 15 residues.

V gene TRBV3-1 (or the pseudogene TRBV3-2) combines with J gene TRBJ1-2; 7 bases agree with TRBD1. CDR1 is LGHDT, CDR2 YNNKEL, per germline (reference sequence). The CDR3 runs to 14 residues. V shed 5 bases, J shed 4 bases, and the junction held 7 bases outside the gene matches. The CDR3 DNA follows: TGTGCCAGCAGCTTCAAGGGGGCGGGCTATGGCTACACCTTC. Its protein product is CASSFKGAGYGYTF.

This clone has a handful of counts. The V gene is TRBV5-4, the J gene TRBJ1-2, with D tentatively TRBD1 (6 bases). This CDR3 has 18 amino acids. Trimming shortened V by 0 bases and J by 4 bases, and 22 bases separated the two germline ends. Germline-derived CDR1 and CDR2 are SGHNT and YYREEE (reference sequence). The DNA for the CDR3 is TGTGCCAGCAGCTTGGGCGTAGGGGGAAACGTCGGTTCCTATGGCTACACCTTC. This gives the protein CASSLGVGGNVGSYGYTF.

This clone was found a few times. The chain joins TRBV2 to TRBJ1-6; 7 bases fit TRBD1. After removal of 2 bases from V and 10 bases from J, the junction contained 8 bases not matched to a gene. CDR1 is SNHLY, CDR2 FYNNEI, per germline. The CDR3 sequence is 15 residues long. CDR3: CASSEYAGGGSPLHF. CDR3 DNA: TGTGCCAGCAGTGAATATGCAGGGGGTGGGTCACCCCTCCACTTT.

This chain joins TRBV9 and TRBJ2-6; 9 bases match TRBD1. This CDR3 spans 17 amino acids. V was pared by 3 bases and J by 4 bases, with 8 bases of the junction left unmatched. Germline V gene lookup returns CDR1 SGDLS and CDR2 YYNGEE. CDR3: CASSAGTGRIGANVLTF. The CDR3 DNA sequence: TGTGCCAGCAGCGCGGGGACAGGGAGGATCGGGGCCAACGTCCTGACTTTC.

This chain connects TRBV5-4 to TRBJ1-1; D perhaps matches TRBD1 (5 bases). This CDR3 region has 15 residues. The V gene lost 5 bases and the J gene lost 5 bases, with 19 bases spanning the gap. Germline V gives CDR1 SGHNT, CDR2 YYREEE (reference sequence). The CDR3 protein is CASRLPGPEGTEAFF. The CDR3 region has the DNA TGTGCCAGCAGACTCCCCGGGCCGGAGGGGACTGAAGCTTTCTTT.

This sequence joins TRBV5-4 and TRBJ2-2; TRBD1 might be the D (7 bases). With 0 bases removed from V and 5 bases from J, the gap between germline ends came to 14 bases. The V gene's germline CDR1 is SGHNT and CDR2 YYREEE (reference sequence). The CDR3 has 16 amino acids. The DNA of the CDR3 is TGTGCCAGCAGCTTGGCGTCAGGGGGGAGGACCGGGGAGCTGTTTTTT. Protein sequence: CASSLASGGRTGELFF.